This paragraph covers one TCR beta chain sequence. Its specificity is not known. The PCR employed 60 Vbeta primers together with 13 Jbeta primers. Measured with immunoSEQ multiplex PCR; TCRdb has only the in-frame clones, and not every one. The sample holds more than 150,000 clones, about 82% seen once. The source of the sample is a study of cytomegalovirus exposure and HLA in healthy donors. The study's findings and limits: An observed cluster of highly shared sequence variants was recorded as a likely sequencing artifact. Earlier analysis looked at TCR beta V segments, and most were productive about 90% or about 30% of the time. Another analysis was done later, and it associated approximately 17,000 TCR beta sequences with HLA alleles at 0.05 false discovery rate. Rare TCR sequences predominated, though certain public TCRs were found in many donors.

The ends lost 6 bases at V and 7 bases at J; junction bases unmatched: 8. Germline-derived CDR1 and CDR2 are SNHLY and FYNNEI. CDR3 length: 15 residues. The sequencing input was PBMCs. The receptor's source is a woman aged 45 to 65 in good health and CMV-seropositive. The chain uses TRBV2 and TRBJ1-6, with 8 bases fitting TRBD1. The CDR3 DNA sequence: TGTGCCAGCAGGGGAGGACAGGGAGCAAATTCACCCCTCCACTTT. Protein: CASRGGQGANSPLHF. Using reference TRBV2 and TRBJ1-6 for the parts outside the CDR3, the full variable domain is EPEVTQTPSHQVTQMGQEVILRCVPISNHLYFYWYRQILGQKVEFLVSFYNNEISEKSEIFDDQFSVERPDGSNFTLKIRSTKLEDSAMYFCASRGGQGANSPLHFGNGTRLTVT.